The clone carrying this T cell receptor beta chain was seen more than once but under ten times. This entry is derived from a study of blood T cells in healthy people across ages. Turning to the study itself: The capture of about one barcoded beta molecule per two T cells was achieved by template switching.

With a J-beta primer mix and a sample-barcoded 5' primer, a second PCR ran about 6 to 11 cycles. Every sample gave at least 2.5 million paired-end reads containing CDR3. Via MiXCR, TCRdb re-called the 5' RACE reads, giving one row per CDR3 protein. The table records over 1,500,000 distinct CDR3 sequences, 35% to 50% of them present only once. CDR3 length equals 14 residues. The germline V gene has CDR1 MNHEY and CDR2 SVGAGI. V was pared by 6 bases and J by 12 bases, with 23 bases between. Donors ranged from roughly 6 to 100 years old and were healthy Caucasians in Russia. This rearrangement joins TRBV6-5 to TRBJ1-1; D is possibly TRBD1 (6 bases). The sequence was collected from a human donor in good health. Sequenced: blood. CDR3: CASSSGSLGAETFF. The CDR3 DNA reads as TGTGCCAGCAGCTCTGGGTCGTTGGGGGCGGAAACTTTCTTT.